The following is a TCR beta chain sequence with its context. Antigen: not known. At one end, the junction sequence differs from germline, possibly due to a read error. This entry is derived from a study of T cell responses to AZD1222 COVID-19 vaccine. Study conclusions and caveats: Clonal diversity may have been underestimated, and the donors were mostly white British, with more females than males. Just a handful of AZD1222 recipients tested seropositive at baseline. Rises in breadth and depth of Spike-specific TCRs came after two AZD1222 doses.

This CDR3 is built from 13 residues. Germline V gene data show CDR1 as SGDLS and CDR2 as YYNGEE. Method: immunoSEQ multiplex PCR; TCRdb's copy keeps in-frame clones and lacks some. The data contain approximately 150,000 clones, 70% to 90% of them singletons. The sample was peripheral blood, taken 28 days after the second dose of the MenACWY control vaccine. The TCR originated in an adult who received the MenACWY meningococcal vaccine as a control. The V and J genes are TRBV9 and TRBJ1-1; possibly TRBD1 for D (5 bases). The CDR3 sequence is CASSPTMGTEVFF. The CDR3 nucleotides are TGTGCCAGCAGCCCTACTATGGGGACTGAAGTTTTCTTT.